The 5 T cell receptor beta chains below were found in one sample sequenced in a study of T cells in Graves' hyperthyroidism and ophthalmopathy. Amplified TCR beta CDR3 regions derived from RNA transcripts. HTBI primers were used for first-round RT-PCR of the TCR CDR3. TCRdb reanalysed the multiplex PCR reads using MiXCR and keeps one entry per CDR3 protein. Here the sample spans a few hundred thousand distinct CDR3 sequences, roughly 14% being singletons. Sequenced input: blood. Every receptor here comes from a young woman with Graves' ophthalmopathy.

This clonotype was detected once. The CDR3 is CASSPSTGLNTEAFF. The CDR3 DNA reads TGTGCCAGCAGCCCCTCGACAGGCTTGAACACTGAAGCTTTCTTT. The V call is TRBV7-9, the J call TRBJ1-1; the D gene is possibly TRBD1 (6 bases). CDR1 is SEHNR, CDR2 FQNEAQ, per germline (reference sequence). The V and J ends lost 5 bases and 0 bases respectively, with 13 bases between them. There are 15 residues in the CDR3.

This clonotype appeared many times. This chain connects TRBV3-1 to TRBJ2-2; D may be TRBD2 (5 bases). The CDR3 totals 18 residues. Germline-derived CDR1 and CDR2 are LGHDT and YNNKEL (reference sequence). The ends were cut back, 3 bases at V and 0 bases at J, with 17 bases in the middle. The CDR3 region is CASSHLESTRTNTGELFF. The CDR3 coding sequence is TGTGCCAGCAGCCACCTAGAGAGCACTAGAACGAACACCGGGGAGCTGTTTTTT.

This clonotype was seen many times. The chain carries TRBV20-1 and TRBJ2-2; 8 bases map to TRBD2. The junction had 3 bases not matched to a gene; V was cut back by 3 bases and J by 0 bases. Germline V gene data show CDR1 as DFQATT and CDR2 as SNEGSKA (reference sequence). This CDR3 has 15 residues. CDR3 loop: CSASGGASNTGELFF. In DNA form, the CDR3 reads TGCAGTGCTAGCGGGGGGGCTTCGAACACCGGGGAGCTGTTTTTT.

The chain couples TRBV20-1 to TRBJ1-2; 8 nucleotides agree with TRBD1. The germline V gene has CDR1 DFQATT and CDR2 SNEGSKA (reference sequence). This CDR3 is 17 amino acids long. The trim removed 1 base at V and 7 bases at J, leaving 17 bases unmatched. DNA for the CDR3: TGCAGTGCTAGAGTCTGGAGTCTGACAGGGGCATACTGTGGCTACACCTTC. It translates to CSARVWSLTGAYCGYTF.

This clonotype was picked up a small number of times. The chain combines TRBV20-1 with TRBJ1-6; D gene uncertain. There are 15 residues in the CDR3. Germline assignment: CDR1 DFQATT and CDR2 SNEGSKA (reference sequence). Deletions cut 0 bases from V and 0 bases from J, with 6 bases between. CDR3 amino acids: CSARDYNSYNSPLHF. The CDR3 DNA reads TGCAGTGCTAGAGATTACAACTCCTATAATTCACCCCTCCACTTT.